This T cell receptor (beta chain) is from a study of T cell responses to AZD1222 COVID-19 vaccine. A word on this clone: Its cognate antigen is unknown.

Doses given second, at about 4 or about 12 weeks, were pooled. Measured with immunoSEQ multiplex PCR; TCRdb has only the in-frame clones, and not every one. The table shows around 150,000 clones, with 92% occurring only once. Findings and limits, study-wide: It should be noted that donors were predominantly white British and more often female, and clonal diversity was possibly underestimated.

The sample in question was peripheral blood, obtained 28 days after the second AZD1222 dose. The sequence derives from an adult who received the AZD1222 COVID-19 vaccine.

The CDR3 DNA sequence: TGTGCCAGCAGCTTAGCGCGAGCCCGTCCCCTGAACACTGAAGCTTTCTTT. Translation: CASSLARARPLNTEAFF. The chain links TRBV7-2 to TRBJ1-1, with no clear D. The CDR3 runs 17 residues. Germline V gene data show CDR1 as SGHTA and CDR2 as FQGNSA. Trimming took off 0 bases at V and 0 bases at J, with 14 bases between the two ends.